This T cell receptor (beta chain) was identified in a study of PD-1 blockade in classical Hodgkin lymphoma. Study-wide points: For complete responders, baseline diversity was comparable to that of newly diagnosed patients.

This clone was observed a few times. Its antigen is as yet unknown. Germline CDR1 MNHNY, CDR2 SVGAGI (reference sequence). The V end was cut by 3 bases, the J end by 5 bases, with 18 bases between. This CDR3 is built from 16 residues. Libraries were prepared by immunoSEQ multiplex PCR; TCRdb keeps only in-frame clonotypes and omits some of them. The sample consists of about 99,000 clones, more than 80% of them appearing once. Each and every patient relapsed after autologous stem cell transplantation, and patients got differing brentuximab vedotin exposure. Material: peripheral blood mononuclear cells (PBMCs), obtained before the second cycle of nivolumab. This receptor was taken from a human donor with classical Hodgkin lymphoma. The chain uses TRBV6-6 and TRBJ2-3; D is possibly TRBD1 or TRBD2 (6 bases each). The DNA of the CDR3 is TGTGCCAGCAGTTATGGGTTGGGGGGCCTGGGAGATACGCAGTATTTT. Protein: CASSYGLGGLGDTQYF.